This TCR beta chain was sequenced in a study of somatic mutations in T cells in chronic GVHD (dated by TCRdb to 2018 to 2021). With regard to this clone: The antigen it binds to is not known. Base qualities are not at hand, and no much larger clone is one base apart.

For sorting, staining was performed with anti-CD3, anti-CD4, anti-CD8 and a Vbeta20 antibody from the IOTest Beta Mark kit on a FACSAria III, and a purity above 98% was achieved. Mononuclear cells were isolated by Ficoll-Paque PLUS density gradient centrifugation from peripheral blood that had been collected in sodium heparin tubes. CD4+ Vbeta20+, CD4+ Vbeta20-, and CD8+ T cell fractions were FACS-sorted before TCRbeta deep sequencing. Genomic DNA was isolated and then used for TCRbeta deep sequencing. TCRbeta CDR3 sequencing and initial data processing were performed with the immunoSEQ assay as a commercial service. The paper's data handling went like this. Reads were demultiplexed, adapter and primer sequences were trimmed, similar clones were merged through frequency-ratio clustering, and V, D, J genes were annotated using IMGT. Here the immuneACCESS table is served through TCRdb, limited to in-frame sequences with V and J called. Missing clones are a known gap in these copies; in checked studies unresolved V genes cover under half, and the rest lacks a known reason. The V and J calls and clone size were taken over from that table, and D and trimming were inferred from the DNA. This sample lists some 13,000 clones; approximately 80% were detected once. 32% of the sample is taken by the ten largest.

V loses 6 bases at its end and J loses 1 base; junction bases beyond the gene matches: 5. The CDR3 holds 15 amino acids from the cysteine to the phenylalanine. Only the CDR3 region is kept as DNA, spanning 45 bases read in frame from base 1. CDR1 SNHLY and CDR2 FYNNEI were looked up in the germline V gene. Recombination connected TRBV2 to TRBJ1-1; 10 middle bases align to TRBD1. Specimen: Vbeta20-negative CD4+ T cells from blood. Interpreted using the paper, the cell subset or site label stands for: CD4+ T cells sorted as TCR Vbeta20 negative by flow cytometry. The receptor's source is a male patient between 45 and 59 years old with chronic graft-versus-host disease. In patients who had a transplant, some T cells may come from the graft donor. The nucleotide sequence reads as follows: TGTGCCAGCAGGGGGGGGGACAGGGGGAACACTGAAGCTTTCTTT. Translation gives CASRGGDRGNTEAFF. Joined to the reference TRBV2 and TRBJ1-1 proteins, this CDR3 gives the full variable domain: EPEVTQTPSHQVTQMGQEVILRCVPISNHLYFYWYRQILGQKVEFLVSFYNNEISEKSEIFDDQFSVERPDGSNFTLKIRSTKLEDSAMYFCASRGGDRGNTEAFFGQGTRLTVV.